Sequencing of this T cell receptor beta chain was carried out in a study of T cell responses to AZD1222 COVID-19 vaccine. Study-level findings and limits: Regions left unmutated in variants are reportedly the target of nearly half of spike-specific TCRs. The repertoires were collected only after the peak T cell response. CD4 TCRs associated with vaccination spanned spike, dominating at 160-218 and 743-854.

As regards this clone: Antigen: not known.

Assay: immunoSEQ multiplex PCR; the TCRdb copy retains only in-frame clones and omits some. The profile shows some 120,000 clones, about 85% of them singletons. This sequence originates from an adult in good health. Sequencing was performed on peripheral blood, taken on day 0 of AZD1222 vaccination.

The chain's CDR3 is CASSFNQERSSPLHF. The CDR3 coding sequence is TGCGCCAGCAGCTTCAACCAGGAGCGAAGTTCACCCCTCCACTTT. The chain combines TRBV5-1 with TRBJ1-6; D remains unclear. The CDR3 covers 15 residues. Trimming removed 2 bases from V and 9 bases from J, with 15 bases in between. In germline, CDR1 is SGHRS, CDR2 YFSETQ. Together with reference TRBV5-1 and TRBJ1-6, the CDR3 gives the full variable domain: KAGVTQTPRYLIKTRGQQVTLSCSPISGHRSVSWYQQTPGQGLQFLFEYFSETQRNKGNFPGRFSGRQFSNSRSEMNVSTLELGDSALYLCASSFNQERSSPLHFGNGTRLTVT.